The entry below describes one T cell receptor (beta chain). This clone appeared once. It has no known antigen specificity. No much larger clonotype is one base removed from it; base qualities were not supplied. The CDR3 starts with the cysteine, ends with the phenylalanine, and has 16 residues. Just the 48-base CDR3 DNA is kept, in frame starting at base 1. V is shortened by 0 bases, J by 2 bases, and the region joining them spans 11 bases. CDR1 and CDR2 are drawn from the germline V gene: MGHRA, YSYEKL. Library method: the immunoSEQ multiplex PCR assay. The authors processed their data as follows. A statistical classification framework was built for diagnosing cytomegalovirus status from the catalog of TCR beta chain sequences. In TCRdb, the immuneACCESS table is reduced to in-frame sequences with V and J assigned. These tables do not hold every clone; where another copy was compared, an unresolved V gene accounts for under half, and the others remain unexplained. V and J calls and clone size follow that table, whereas D and trimming were derived from the DNA. The sample table contains approximately 120,000 clones; only one count was recorded for roughly 90% of them. The top ten clonotypes cover approximately 2% of the sample.

The donors belonged to the validation cohort of approximately 130 subjects, which was separate from the roughly 680-subject first cohort. This record belongs to a study of cytomegalovirus exposure and HLA in healthy donors (dated by TCRdb to about 2017). As for the study more broadly: According to a later analysis, the approximately 120 validation repertoires were produced on the same platform as the 700 or so repertoires of the first cohort. The study was designed to test whether signatures of past pathogen exposure could be identified by cataloging public T cell receptors. Along with the roughly 670-subject first cohort, a separate validation cohort of 120 different subjects was used. The study combined high-throughput TCR immunosequencing, statistical association of individual TCRs with disease status, and machine learning to predict cytomegalovirus infection status.

The full study reports these points: While some public TCRs were present in many individuals, most TCR sequences turned up only very rarely across donors. Three of the identified cytomegalovirus-associated TCR beta chains were confirmed in vitro to be specific for cytomegalovirus antigens. It was suggested by the authors that the approach could potentially be generalized to other disease states and immunological phenotypes. All 110 or so repertoires were used to score co-occurrence in the validation cohort in a later analysis, because that analysis had no HLA typing for the cohort. A total of 150 or so TCR beta chains were listed by the study as associated with cytomegalovirus. Cytomegalovirus status was reported to be diagnosed by the classifier with high specificity and sensitivity in both the original and validation cohorts. In a later analysis, TCRs clustered in the first cohort were found to also tend to co-occur in the roughly 120 validation repertoires, with roughly 93% of cluster scores above 0.

The receptor was isolated from a woman aged 18-35 years in good health and CMV-seronegative. What was sequenced was PBMCs. Recombination connected TRBV4-1 to TRBJ1-5, with no confident D gene call. The CDR3: CASSQDRGFGNQPQHF. The base sequence is TGCGCCAGCAGCCAAGATCGAGGGTTCGGCAATCAGCCCCAGCATTTT.